These T cell receptor beta chains were read from a single sample in a study of blood T cells in healthy people across ages. TCRdb redid the calling of the 5' RACE reads with MiXCR, one entry per CDR3 protein. Of about 1,400,000 distinct CDR3 sequences listed, 42% are singletons. Material for sequencing was blood. These receptors all come from a woman between 18 and 29 years old in good health. Each CDR3 is given with its conserved first and last residue. The D gene is left open where the match is weak. The size entry is marked missing in some rows and otherwise reads once, few, many or a size class.

d_gene	abundance	v_gene	j_gene	CDR3aa	CDR3nt
.	few	TRBV10-2	TRBJ2-1	CASSEQTAYNEQFF	TGCGCCAGCAGTGAGCAAACAGCTTACAATGAGCAGTTCTTC
.	few	TRBV20-1	TRBJ1-2	CSARDWPGARGYTF	TGCAGTGCTAGAGATTGGCCGGGGGCGCGAGGCTACACCTTC
.	.	TRBV27	TRBJ1-1	CASSSQEGREAFF	TGTGCCAGCAGCTCGCAAGAGGGCCGTGAAGCTTTCTTT
.	.	TRBV6-5	TRBJ2-3	CASSYSQGLTSTDTQYF	TGTGCCAGCAGTTACTCGCAGGGACTGACTAGCACAGATACGCAGTATTTT
TRBD2	.	TRBV4-1	TRBJ2-7	CASSQESGGAREQYF	TGCGCCAGCAGCCAAGAGAGCGGGGGGGCCCGCGAGCAGTACTTC
.	.	TRBV5-1	TRBJ2-5	CASSGGGEETQYF	TGCGCCAGCAGCGGGGGGGGCGAAGAGACCCAGTACTTC
TRBD1	.	TRBV24-1	TRBJ2-5	CATSDRRTGASEQYF	TGTGCCACCAGTGACCGAAGGACAGGGGCAAGTGAGCAGTACTTC
.	.	TRBV20-1	TRBJ2-4	CSAIKGVGGLYNEQYF	TGCAGTGCTATAAAAGGGGTGGGGGGCCTCTACAATGAGCAGTACTTC
.	.	TRBV5-1	TRBJ2-2	CASSFAGGGNGGELFF	TGCGCCAGCAGCTTCGCCGGAGGGGGCAACGGCGGGGAGCTGTTTTTT
.	many	TRBV6-1	TRBJ2-1	CASYRRGEQFF	TGTGCCAGCTACCGACGGGGTGAGCAGTTCTTC
TRBD2	.	TRBV7-2	TRBJ2-7	CASSPETSGHFYNEQYF	TGTGCCAGCAGCCCAGAGACTAGCGGCCACTTCTACAATGAGCAGTACTTC
TRBD2	few	TRBV20-1	TRBJ2-1	CSARVSGGNNEQFF	TGCAGTGCTAGGGTGAGCGGGGGCAACAATGAGCAGTTCTTC
.	.	TRBV6-5	TRBJ2-7	CASSYLDAGAYEQYF	TGTGCCAGCAGTTACCTCGACGCAGGGGCCTACGAGCAGTACTTC
.	few	TRBV27	TRBJ2-1	CASSFRAGWGNYNEQFF	TGTGCCAGCAGTTTCCGGGCAGGTTGGGGGAACTACAATGAGCAGTTCTTC